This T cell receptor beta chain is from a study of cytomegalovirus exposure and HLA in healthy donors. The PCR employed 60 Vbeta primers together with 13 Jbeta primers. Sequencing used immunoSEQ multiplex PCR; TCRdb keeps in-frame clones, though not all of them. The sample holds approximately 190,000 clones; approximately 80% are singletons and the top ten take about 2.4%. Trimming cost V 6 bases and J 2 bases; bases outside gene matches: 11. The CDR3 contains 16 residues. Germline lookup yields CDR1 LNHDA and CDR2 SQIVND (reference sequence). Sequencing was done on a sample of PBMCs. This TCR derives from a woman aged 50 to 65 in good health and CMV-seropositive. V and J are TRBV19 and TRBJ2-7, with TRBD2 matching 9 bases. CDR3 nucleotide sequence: TGTGCCAGTAGCATTGGGCACCTAGCGGGGACCTACGAGCAGTACTTC. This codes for CASSIGHLAGTYEQYF. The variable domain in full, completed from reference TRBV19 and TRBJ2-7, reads DGGITQSPKYLFRKEGQNVTLSCEQNLNHDAMYWYRQDPGQGLRLIYYSQIVNDFQKGDIAEGYSVSREKKESFPLTVTSAQKNPTAFYLCASSIGHLAGTYEQYFGPGTRLTVT.